The entry below gives a single T cell receptor beta chain sequence along with its context. Germline-derived CDR1 and CDR2 are SNHLY and FYNNEI. Trimming removed 8 bases from V and 6 bases from J; junction bases left unmatched: 17. The CDR3 is made up of 16 amino acids. The authors' processing: Amplified reference gene primers provided the basis for estimating nucleated cell counts. Method: immunoSEQ multiplex PCR; TCRdb's copy keeps in-frame clones and lacks some. That table gives V, J and clone size, and the DNA gave D and trimming. Of over 150,000 clones listed, 84% are singletons. This record belongs to a study of blood T cell repertoires in COVID-19. Study overall: Sample material is recorded as cDNA or gDNA derived from T cells, B-cell-depleted T cells, or PBMCs.

Participant age was roughly 18 to 90 years, and participants resided in fewer than 30 US areas. Two negative PCRs, clearance, or symptom resolution had been documented for recovered Cohort 3 donors. Sequenced: PBMCs or T cells enriched from blood (not recorded which). The chain couples TRBV2 to TRBJ2-5; the match to TRBD2 covers 8 bases. The receptor's source is a man aged 35 to 55 who had recovered from COVID-19. CDR3 in amino acids: CASRGLGSSSLQTQYF. CDR3 sequence (DNA): TGTGCCAGCCGGGGACTAGGATCTTCATCACTCCAGACCCAGTACTTC. Full variable domain (missing parts from reference TRBV2 and TRBJ2-5): EPEVTQTPSHQVTQMGQEVILRCVPISNHLYFYWYRQILGQKVEFLVSFYNNEISEKSEIFDDQFSVERPDGSNFTLKIRSTKLEDSAMYFCASRGLGSSSLQTQYFGPGTRLLVL.